This TCR beta chain was recovered during a study of yellow fever vaccine responses in identical twins. The CDR3 is 15 amino acids. The germline V gene encodes CDR1 KGHSH and CDR2 LQKENI. Trimming took off 2 bases at V and 3 bases at J, with 10 bases between the two ends. This clonotype has only a few counts. Using its own MiXCR run on the RT-PCR reads, TCRdb lists one record per CDR3 protein. The data contain under 20,000 distinct CDR3 sequences, roughly 70% of them singletons. The material sequenced was T cells from blood (PBMCs), unsorted or a sorted subset (not recorded which), taken before or after yellow fever vaccination (not recorded which). This rearrangement joins TRBV18 to TRBJ2-2, with D uncertain. The clonotype comes from a woman aged 18-35 years who received the yellow fever vaccine. In nucleotides, the CDR3 is TGTGCCAGCTCACCAAGGAAGATCGACACCGGGGAGCTGTTTTTT. Protein: CASSPRKIDTGELFF.